The 26 T cell receptor beta chains listed next were all sequenced from one sample in a study of regulatory and conventional T cells in RAG deficiency. Assay used: immunoSEQ multiplex PCR; TCRdb lists only in-frame clones, some missing. The sample yields 40,000 to 55,000 clones, just under 90% seen once. The sorted conventional CD4+ T cells were CD25-low and CD127-high, with genomic DNA sequenced. The sample was also reused in another study, on regulatory T cells. Per that paper: The primer mix had 52 TRBV and 13 TRBJ primers.

The sequencing input was CD4+ effector T cells sorted from blood. The source is a human donor in good health.

In the case of this clone: The sample contains more than one DNA sequence encoding this CDR3. This sequence joins TRBV5-6 and TRBJ2-5; D not certain. Germline CDR1 is SGHDT and CDR2 is YYEEEE. V lost 4 bases, J lost 0 bases, and 7 bases lay in between. The CDR3 spans 13 residues. CDR3 nucleotides: TGTGCCAGCAGCCGATTTAACCAAGAGACCCAGTACTTC. Protein: CASSRFNQETQYF.

The chain couples TRBV27 to TRBJ1-1, with no clear D. The CDR3 runs 14 residues. CDR1 MNHEY and CDR2 SMNVEV come from the germline V gene (reference sequence). V shed 3 bases and J shed 0 bases, with 8 bases lying between them. The CDR3 sequence: CASSLTGVNTEAFF. DNA for the CDR3: TGTGCCAGCAGTTTGACGGGCGTGAACACTGAAGCTTTCTTT.

This chain links TRBV5-1 with TRBJ2-5; D perhaps matches TRBD2 (7 bases). The germline V gene encodes CDR1 SGHRS and CDR2 YFSETQ. CDR3 length: 14 amino acids. Trimming removed 0 bases from V and 5 bases from J, with 11 bases in between. The CDR3 region has the DNA TGCGCCAGCAGCTTGGTTGGGGGGGCGGAGACCCAGTACTTC. This encodes CASSLVGGAETQYF.

The gene calls are TRBV6-1 and TRBJ1-5; TRBD1 is a possible D gene (6 bases). Germline V gene lookup returns CDR1 MNHNS and CDR2 SASEGT. CDR3 length: 13 residues. Deletions cut 5 bases from V and 4 bases from J, with 9 bases between. The CDR3: CASSSGENQPQHF. CDR3 DNA: TGTGCCAGCAGTTCAGGGGAAAATCAGCCCCAGCATTTT.

In this sample, this clone turned up once. The rearrangement uses TRBV28 and TRBJ1-2, with TRBD1 identical over 7 bases. Germline V gene sequence: CDR1 MDHEN, CDR2 SYDVKM. This CDR3 has 17 residues. With 6 bases clipped from V and 4 bases from J, the junction kept 17 bases outside the gene matches. The CDR3: CASRHLLGGDRSYGYTF. In nucleotides, the CDR3 is TGTGCCAGCAGACACCTTTTGGGGGGGGACAGATCCTATGGCTACACCTTC.

This clone was detected only a few times. The chain carries TRBV19 and TRBJ1-2, with 8 bases aligning to TRBD1. V was clipped by 6 bases and J by 6 bases; unmatched bases: 6. The CDR3 totals 13 residues. Germline-derived CDR1 and CDR2 are LNHDA and SQIVND (reference sequence). The DNA for the CDR3 is TGTGCCAGTAGGAGGCAGGGGGCTAATGGCTACACCTTC. The encoded protein is CASRRQGANGYTF.

The chain carries TRBV6-6 and TRBJ2-4; D not resolved. Germline assignment: CDR1 MNHNY and CDR2 SVGAGI (reference sequence). This CDR3 comprises 15 residues. V was trimmed by 6 bases and J by 7 bases, leaving 19 bases between them. CDR3 in amino acids: CASRLQASDNNIQYF. The DNA of the CDR3 is TGTGCCAGCAGACTCCAGGCTTCCGATAACAACATTCAGTACTTC.

DNA for the CDR3: TGTGCCAGTACAGGGGAGGGCTACGAGCAGTACTTC. Translating it yields CASTGEGYEQYF. The chain combines TRBV6-5 with TRBJ2-7, with D possibly called TRBD1 or TRBD2 (7 bases each). The CDR3 loop spans 12 amino acids. The germline V gene encodes CDR1 MNHEY and CDR2 SVGAGI. Trimming took off 9 bases at V and 3 bases at J, with 12 bases between the two ends.

The chain uses TRBV30 and TRBJ2-5, with TRBD2 as a possible D gene (5 bases). Trimming left V 3 bases short and J 5 bases short, with 16 bases between. This CDR3 has 14 amino acids. Germline loops: CDR1 GTSNPN, CDR2 SVGIG (reference sequence). CDR3 region: CAWRMKGAGETQYF. The DNA of the CDR3 is TGTGCCTGGAGAATGAAGGGAGCTGGGGAGACCCAGTACTTC.

This chain uses TRBV7-3 with TRBJ2-2, with 7 bases identical to TRBD2. The CDR3 consists of 14 residues. Germline CDR1 reads SGHTA; CDR2 reads FQGTGA. The V segment lost 2 bases and the J segment 4 bases; nucleotides outside the gene matches: 1. The CDR3 DNA reads as TGTGCCAGCAGCTTACCGGGGGGCACCGGGGAGCTGTTTTTT. Amino acid sequence: CASSLPGGTGELFF.

V gene TRBV19 combines with J gene TRBJ1-2; TRBD1 aligns across 12 bases. The CDR3 loop spans 16 amino acids. The germline V gene has CDR1 LNHDA and CDR2 SQIVND (reference sequence). V was pared by 4 bases and J by 4 bases, with 7 bases of the junction left unmatched. CDR3 DNA: TGTGCCAGTAGTACCGCGGGACAGGGGGCAGGCTATGGCTACACCTTC. Amino acids: CASSTAGQGAGYGYTF.

The chain has TRBV11-3 and TRBJ2-1; 9 bases are a match to TRBD2. The CDR3 spans 16 residues. V trimming: 3 bases; J trimming: 0 bases; junction bases outside the gene matches: 3. The V gene's germline CDR1 is SGHNT and CDR2 YENEEA. This chain's CDR3 is CASSFSGSTSYNEQFF. The CDR3 DNA is TGTGCCAGCAGCTTTAGCGGGAGTACCTCCTACAATGAGCAGTTCTTC.

The chain employs TRBV9 and TRBJ2-1, with 10 bases identical to TRBD2. Unmatched junction bases numbered 9, after V lost 0 bases and J lost 6 bases. The CDR3 is 17 amino acids. Germline CDR1 reads SGDLS; CDR2 reads YYNGEE. The CDR3 bases are TGTGCCAGCAGCGTAGAGATAGCAGCGGGAGGGCCCAATGAGCAGTTCTTC. It codes for CASSVEIAAGGPNEQFF.

V usage is TRBV5-5 and J usage is TRBJ2-4, with D unclear. The CDR3 has 17 amino acids. CDR1 and CDR2 (germline): SGHKS, YYEKEE (reference sequence). The V gene lost 3 bases and the J gene lost 3 bases, with 19 bases spanning the gap. CDR3 sequence: CASSSILDSGVKNIQYF. Written as DNA, the CDR3 is TGTGCCAGCAGCTCTATCTTGGATTCTGGCGTCAAAAACATTCAGTACTTC. Full variable domain (outside the CDR3, taken from reference TRBV5-5 and TRBJ2-4): DAGVTQSPTHLIKTRGQQVTLRCSPISGHKSVSWYQQVLGQGPQFIFQYYEKEERGRGNFPDRFSARQFPNYSSELNVNALLLGDSALYLCASSSILDSGVKNIQYFGAGTRLSVL.

This chain uses TRBV6-6 with TRBJ2-7; the D gene is possibly TRBD1 (6 bases). The CDR3 has 14 amino acids. The germline gives CDR1 MNHNY, CDR2 SVGAGI (reference sequence). Trimming stripped 6 bases from V and 2 bases from J, with 14 bases between. The CDR3 spells CASSLKQGPYEQYF. The CDR3 DNA reads as TGTGCCAGCAGCCTGAAACAGGGCCCCTACGAGCAGTACTTC.

The J gene is TRBJ2-2, the V gene TRBV12-5; D unresolved. This CDR3 comprises 15 residues. Germline CDR1 LGHNT, CDR2 FRNRAP. Trimming stripped 1 base from V and 2 bases from J, with 8 bases between. CDR3: CASGLGVPNTGELFF. The CDR3, as DNA: TGTGCTAGTGGTTTGGGGGTTCCCAACACCGGGGAGCTGTTTTTT.

A single count supports this clone. CDR3 region: CASSLNGGRVRSNQPQHF. The CDR3 coding sequence is TGTGCCAGTAGTCTAAACGGGGGCAGAGTGAGATCCAATCAGCCCCAGCATTTT. The chain couples TRBV19 to TRBJ1-5; weak D call: TRBD1 (6 bases). Trimming took 5 bases from V and 3 from J, leaving 23 bases between them. Per germline, CDR1 LNHDA and CDR2 SQIVND (reference sequence). The CDR3 totals 18 residues.

This clone has more than one count but fewer than ten. This chain connects TRBV27 to TRBJ2-3, with D perhaps matching TRBD2 (7 bases). This CDR3 comprises 14 residues. Germline V lookup: CDR1 MNHEY, CDR2 SMNVEV (reference sequence). Trimming took off 5 bases at V and 5 bases at J, with 14 bases between the two ends. CDR3 in DNA: TGTGCCAGCAGTCTCGAGGGAGGGGGAGATACGCAGTATTTT. Its protein is CASSLEGGGDTQYF.

The J gene is TRBJ2-3, the V gene TRBV11-2; D call uncertain. Germline values: CDR1 SGHAT, CDR2 FQNNGV. Deletions cut 7 bases from V and 1 base from J, with 12 bases between. CDR3 length: 14 residues. CDR3 sequence reads: CASTPWERTDTQYF. The DNA of the CDR3 is TGTGCCAGCACCCCTTGGGAACGCACAGATACGCAGTATTTT.

The V call is TRBV9, the J call TRBJ1-2; D unresolved. V gave up 0 bases and J gave up 5 bases, with 14 bases separating them. Looked up from germline, CDR1 is SGDLS and CDR2 is YYNGEE. This CDR3 is built from 15 residues. The CDR3 sequence: CASSVGQDPIYGYTF. CDR3 nucleotide sequence: TGTGCCAGCAGCGTAGGGCAGGACCCAATTTATGGCTACACCTTC.

V usage is TRBV7-9 and J usage is TRBJ2-2; D gene uncertain. The ends were cut back, 2 bases at V and 4 bases at J, with 11 bases in the middle. Germline lookup yields CDR1 SEHNR and CDR2 FQNEAQ (reference sequence). The CDR3 loop spans 15 amino acids. The CDR3 region has the DNA TGTGCCAGCAGCTTACAGCGAGCGTCCACCGGGGAGCTGTTTTTT. This gives the protein CASSLQRASTGELFF.

The gene calls are TRBV7-9 and TRBJ1-5; TRBD1 is a possible D gene (5 bases). The length of the CDR3 is 12 residues. V dropped 6 bases and J dropped 6 bases, with 9 bases sitting between them. Looked up from germline, CDR1 is SEHNR and CDR2 is FQNEAQ (reference sequence). The CDR3 DNA follows: TGTGCCAGCAGTCAAACAGGTCAGCCCCAGCATTTT. Protein: CASSQTGQPQHF.

The chain links TRBV14 to TRBJ2-7; D gene unclear. This CDR3 region has 11 residues. The ends were cut back, 1 base at V and 6 bases at J, with 4 bases in the middle. Germline V CDR1 and CDR2: SGHDN, FVKESK. CDR3 sequence: CASSQGFEQYF. The CDR3 region has the DNA TGTGCCAGCAGCCAAGGATTCGAGCAGTACTTC.

This chain connects TRBV2 to TRBJ2-4, with D perhaps TRBD2 (6 bases). Per the germline V gene, CDR1 is SNHLY and CDR2 is FYNNEI. The CDR3 spans 12 residues. V lost 10 bases and J lost 14, with 21 bases in between. Here the CDR3 DNA reads TGTGCCACCTCGGGACTCAAGGGACTTAAGTACTTC. Amino acids: CATSGLKGLKYF.

V is TRBV28 and J is TRBJ2-5; 7 nucleotides align to TRBD2. V was clipped by 6 bases and J by 1 base; unmatched bases: 8. CDR3 length equals 15 residues. Germline V lookup: CDR1 MDHEN, CDR2 SYDVKM. CDR3 loop: CASRPGGRLQETQYF. The CDR3 DNA reads TGTGCCAGCAGGCCCGGGGGGAGGCTCCAAGAGACCCAGTACTTC.

The chain recombines TRBV9 with TRBJ2-2, with D tentatively TRBD1 (5 bases). This CDR3 spans 15 amino acids. Germline V lookup: CDR1 SGDLS, CDR2 YYNGEE. The V end was cut by 3 bases, the J end by 1 base, with 10 bases between. CDR3 sequence (DNA): TGTGCCAGCAGCGCGATCCAGGGGAACACCGGGGAGCTGTTTTTT. Amino acid sequence: CASSAIQGNTGELFF.